This T cell receptor (beta chain) emerged from a study of regulatory T cells in long-lasting Graves disease. Notes on the study in general: New patients shared 970 or so public clonotypes, and persistent patients shared more, with over 2,500. Segments TRBV28, TRBJ1-2 and TRBJ2-5 showed preferential usage in persistent disease.

Relying on iRepertoire HTBI primers and Arm-PCR of CDR3 regions, the team built TCR beta libraries. How the authors handled the data: Across all samples, roughly 60 TRBV segments and more than 11 TRBJ segments were identified. MiXCR was run by TCRdb on the multiplex PCR reads, yielding one entry per CDR3 protein. The V and J calls were not made by the authors but by TCRdb's processing. The sample yields roughly 400,000 distinct CDR3 sequences, roughly a fifth seen once. The time point is: persistent/refractory GD, antithyroid drugs over 5 years with positive TRAb. The authors made the TCR library using RNA they extracted from PBMCs. American Thyroid Association guidelines defined Graves' disease diagnosis. Trimming removed 1 base at V and 9 bases at J, with 17 bases between. This CDR3 contains 15 residues. CDR1 and CDR2 (germline): SGHRS, YFSETQ. Regarding this clonotype: What it recognizes is unknown.

The clonotype comes from a female donor with Graves disease. J is TRBJ2-4 and V is TRBV5-1; the D gene is possibly TRBD1 (5 bases). The sequencing here drew on peripheral blood mononuclear cells (PBMCs), taken when the disease was refractory, from a patient treated with antithyroid drugs. The chain's CDR3 is CASSLLSDPQGIQYF. The CDR3 bases are TGCGCCAGCAGCTTGTTAAGCGACCCTCAGGGCATTCAGTACTTC.